This T cell receptor (beta chain) was found in a study of T cells expressing NK-cell markers. There are 16 residues in the CDR3. Germline CDR1 SGHDT, CDR2 YYEEEE. TCRdb reprocessed the 5' RACE reads and reports one entry per CDR3 protein, with no DNA. Its table lists about 150,000 distinct CDR3 sequences. The clonotype was recovered from a woman aged 50 to 65 in good health. Sequencing was carried out using blood T cells: a sorted CD56 or NKG2C T cell subset, CD4+ or CD8+ T cells, or bulk PBMC T cells (not recorded which). The chain combines TRBV5-6 with TRBJ2-5; without DNA, the TCRdb call of TRBD2 cannot be checked. The CDR3 sequence is CASSAATSGAQETQYF.